This TCR beta chain originates from a study of PD-L1 blockade in urothelial cancer. On the study more broadly: At 3 weeks after treatment start (second dose) and again at 6 weeks, blood was analyzed.

Only in-frame clones appear in the TCRdb table, and some are missing; sequencing was by immunoSEQ multiplex PCR. The profile covers around 100,000 clones, with 80% to 90% appearing a single time and roughly 2% taken by the ten largest. Time point reported: pretreatment peripheral blood. It was locally advanced or metastatic urothelial carcinoma that patients had. Each individual provided 1 to 8 samples (taken pretreatment and on-treatment). The CDR3 extends over 11 amino acids. V gave up 3 bases and J gave up 11 bases, with 12 bases separating them. Germline V gene data show CDR1 as DFQATT and CDR2 as SNEGSKA (reference sequence).

The chain joins TRBV20-1 to TRBJ2-3; D unclear. The material was PBMCs, obtained around atezolizumab (anti-PD-L1) treatment. This receptor was identified in a man aged 60 to 75 with urothelial cancer. The CDR3 DNA reads as TGCAGTGCTAGCCCTGGCCATGAGCAGTATTTT. It yields the protein CSASPGHEQYF.